These T cell receptor beta chains were read from a single sample in a study of T cells after yellow fever vaccination. TCRdb reprocessed the 5' RACE reads via MiXCR and lists one record per CDR3 protein. Of about 400,000 distinct CDR3 sequences detected, around 10% appear once; the ten largest clones hold more than 15%. Here the sequenced sample was PBMCs, taken on the day of the first yellow fever vaccination. All receptors derive from a man between 18 and 29 years old who received the YFV17D yellow fever vaccine. CDR3s leave out the opening cysteine and the closing phenylalanine or tryptophan.

TRBV6-1,TRBJ2-3,ASSREPGQGTDTQY
TRBV4-3,TRBJ1-2,ASSQEWTGNYGYT
TRBV20-1,TRBJ2-7,SARWEGAAYEQY
TRBV7-2,TRBJ2-3,ASSLRRGDTQY
TRBV5-4,TRBJ2-2,ASSRGQGGTGELF
TRBV7-8,TRBJ2-3,ASSPVWGGTDTQY
TRBV28,TRBJ2-2,ASMEPNTGELF
TRBV7-9,TRBJ2-1,ASSFPDRVRTYNEQF
TRBV5-1,TRBJ2-4,ASSLARGGGSQIQY
TRBV4-1,TRBJ1-3,ASSQLLGGPGNTIY
TRBV15,TRBJ2-3,ATSRDVGVYTQY
TRBV20-1,TRBJ1-5,SARDWQGGIKPQH
TRBV3-1,TRBJ2-7,ASSQGKGFSYEQY
TRBV20-1,TRBJ2-7,SAEAGNSYEQY
TRBV18,TRBJ2-3,ASSPMGTGSRPDTQY
TRBV7-9,TRBJ1-5,ASSLGPTERKE
TRBV11-1,TRBJ2-3,ASSFSGLVTTFAGTDTQY
TRBV15,TRBJ2-3,ATSRTSGGAADTQY
TRBV7-2,TRBJ2-1,SSSLTGQGIWNEQF
TRBV12-3/TRBV12-4,TRBJ2-5,ASRGLQETQY
TRBV28,TRBJ1-2,ASSRGTGPIYGYT
TRBV6-5,TRBJ2-5,ASSSDGGQETQY
TRBV18,TRBJ2-2,ASSPLSRRGTGELF
TRBV12-3/TRBV12-4,TRBJ2-3,ASSGLRGGTDTQY
TRBV20-1,TRBJ2-3,SARLVRTDTQY
TRBV7-2,TRBJ2-1,ASSLNQPIGYNEQF
TRBV12-3/TRBV12-4,TRBJ1-1,ASTGQGRSEAF
TRBV9,TRBJ1-1,ASTPLGGYTEAF
TRBV5-1,TRBJ1-3,ASSLGITSGNTIY
TRBV18,TRBJ1-1,ASSPLSGTEAF
TRBV6-1,TRBJ1-1,ASSPGDIKTEAF
TRBV7-3,TRBJ2-3,ASSLKRFPDTQY
TRBV7-9,TRBJ1-2,ASSLEGSSGSGYT
TRBV7-6,TRBJ1-1,ASSFLPQPNTEAF
TRBV7-2,TRBJ2-1,ASSLARDNEQF
TRBV4-3,TRBJ1-2,ASSQEQGKAYGYT
TRBV5-1,TRBJ1-2,ASTRGQGEGYT
TRBV5-1,TRBJ2-4,ASSLDQGLAKNIQY
TRBV4-3,TRBJ1-6,ASSQSVPGPLNNSPLH
TRBV20-1,TRBJ2-5,SARRRAETQY
TRBV4-3,TRBJ2-1,ASSHAFSNEQF
TRBV5-4,TRBJ2-1,ASSGGTPGLGEQF
TRBV4-3,TRBJ1-5,ASSFLQGVQPQH
TRBV2,TRBJ1-1,ASKRAWNTEAF
TRBV12-3/TRBV12-4,TRBJ2-2,ASSPRTPGELF
TRBV5-1,TRBJ1-2,ASSLALGLPGYDGYT
TRBV5-1,TRBJ2-5,ASSLAIGGAETQY
TRBV5-5,TRBJ2-3,ASSLKRTGGGDTQY
TRBV7-2,TRBJ1-2,ASRRPDGYT
TRBV7-9,TRBJ1-4,ASSLAGYNEKLF
TRBV20-1,TRBJ2-3,SGGVPTQY